This T cell receptor (beta chain) was identified in a study of shared T cell receptors in the human thymus. The protocol was immunoSEQ multiplex PCR, while the TCRdb copy is restricted to in-frame clones and leaves out a portion. The sample lists about 380,000 clones, just under 95% seen once, with approximately 0.02% in the top ten. This clonotype originated in a human donor. The material sequenced was thymocytes.

CDR3 sequence: CASRAAGTPDDNEQFF. As DNA, the CDR3 is TGTGCCAGCAGGGCTGCCGGGACACCGGACGACAATGAGCAGTTCTTC. V is TRBV2 and J is TRBJ2-1; TRBD1 might be the D (6 bases). V dropped 6 bases and J dropped 5 bases, with 20 bases sitting between them. The V gene's germline CDR1 is SNHLY and CDR2 FYNNEI. The CDR3 is 16 amino acids. The full variable domain, its missing parts supplied by reference TRBV2 and TRBJ2-1, is EPEVTQTPSHQVTQMGQEVILRCVPISNHLYFYWYRQILGQKVEFLVSFYNNEISEKSEIFDDQFSVERPDGSNFTLKIRSTKLEDSAMYFCASRAAGTPDDNEQFFGPGTRLTVL.